In this sample, the clone carrying this T cell receptor (beta chain) turned up a few times. The CDR3 loop spans 14 amino acids. Germline V gene lookup returns CDR1 KGHSH and CDR2 LQKENI. V gave up 2 bases and J gave up 5 bases, with 12 bases separating them. In the study's own analysis: Estimation of nucleated cell counts was performed using reference gene primer amplification. Using immunoSEQ multiplex PCR, the repertoire was profiled, and TCRdb retains in-frame clones only, with some absent. V and J calls and clone size are as listed in that table; D and trimming were resolved from the DNA. The repertoire consists of 90,000 to 130,000 clones, with about 72% occurring once and the leading ten covering approximately 8%. These data belong to a study of blood T cell repertoires in COVID-19. As for the study in general: From T cells, B-cell-depleted T cells, or PBMCs came the material, which was cDNA or gDNA.

The receptor was isolated from a woman in her sixties with acute or convalescent COVID-19. V usage is TRBV18 and J usage is TRBJ1-2; D call uncertain. What was sequenced was peripheral blood. The CDR3 DNA follows: TGTGCCAGCTCACCAGAGGGCCCGGAGTATGGCTACACCTTC. Amino acids: CASSPEGPEYGYTF.